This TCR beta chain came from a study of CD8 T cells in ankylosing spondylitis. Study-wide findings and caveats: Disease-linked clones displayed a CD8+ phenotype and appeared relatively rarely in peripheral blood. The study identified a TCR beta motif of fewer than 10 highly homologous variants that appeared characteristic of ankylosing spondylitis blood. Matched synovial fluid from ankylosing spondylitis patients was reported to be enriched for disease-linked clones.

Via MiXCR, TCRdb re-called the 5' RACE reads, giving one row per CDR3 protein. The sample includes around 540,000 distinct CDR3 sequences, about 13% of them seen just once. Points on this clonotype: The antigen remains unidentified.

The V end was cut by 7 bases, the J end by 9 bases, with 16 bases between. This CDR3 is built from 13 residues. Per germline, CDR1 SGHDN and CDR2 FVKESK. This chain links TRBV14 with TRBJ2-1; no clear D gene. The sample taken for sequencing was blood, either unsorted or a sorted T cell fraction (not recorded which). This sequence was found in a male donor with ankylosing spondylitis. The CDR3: CASTLDQRGEQFF. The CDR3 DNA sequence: TGTGCCAGCACCCTAGATCAGAGAGGTGAGCAGTTCTTC.